This T cell receptor beta chain was observed in a study of Graves' ophthalmopathy and Graves' hyperthyroidism. Beta-chain TCR CDR3 regions were amplified from RNA transcripts. An opening RT-PCR round employed HTBI primers and preceded a second-round multiplex PCR. One entry per CDR3 protein results from TCRdb running MiXCR on the multiplex PCR reads. Among over 45,000 distinct CDR3 sequences listed, about 50% were seen once. The germline gives CDR1 KGHSH, CDR2 LQKENI. V lost 3 bases, J lost 7 bases, and 15 bases lay in between. This CDR3 spans 15 amino acids. The receptor was derived from an adult man with Graves' ophthalmopathy. The sequencing sample was made of peripheral blood. This chain uses TRBV18 with TRBJ2-2, with D maybe TRBD1 (6 bases). The CDR3 coding sequence is TGTGCCAGCTCACCGCGGCAGGGGAAAGGCGGGGAGCTGTTTTTT. Translation: CASSPRQGKGGELFF.